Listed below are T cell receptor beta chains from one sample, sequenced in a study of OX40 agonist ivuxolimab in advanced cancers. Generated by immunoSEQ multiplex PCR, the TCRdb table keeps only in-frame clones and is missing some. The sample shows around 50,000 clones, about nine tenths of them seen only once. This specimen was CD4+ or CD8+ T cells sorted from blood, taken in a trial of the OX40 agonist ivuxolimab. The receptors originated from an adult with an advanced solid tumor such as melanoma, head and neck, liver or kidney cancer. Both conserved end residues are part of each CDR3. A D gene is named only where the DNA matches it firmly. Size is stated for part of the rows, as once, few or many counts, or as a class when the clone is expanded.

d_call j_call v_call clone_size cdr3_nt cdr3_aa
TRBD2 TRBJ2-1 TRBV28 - TGTGCCAGCAGTCCCTATAAGAGCGGGAGAGTAAATGAGCAGTTCTTC CASSPYKSGRVNEQFF
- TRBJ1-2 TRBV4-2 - TGTGCCAGCAGCTTTGACAATTTTAACTATGGCTACACCTTC CASSFDNFNYGYTF
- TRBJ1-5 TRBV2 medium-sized TGTGCCAGCAGTGACTTCGGGTTTCAGCCCCAGCATTTT CASSDFGFQPQHF
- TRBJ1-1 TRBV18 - TGTGCCAGCTCACCACCGGGACCCCGTGAAGCTTTCTTT CASSPPGPREAFF
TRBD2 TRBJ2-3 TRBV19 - TGTGCCAGTAGCCCCGGGACTATTAGCACAGATACGCAGTATTTT CASSPGTISTDTQYF
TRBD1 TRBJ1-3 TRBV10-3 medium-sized TGTGCCATCAGTGAGTTCCAACAGGGGTTCTCTGGAAACACCATATATTTT CAISEFQQGFSGNTIYF
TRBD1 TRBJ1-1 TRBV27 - TGTGCCAGCAGTTTATCCAGACAGGGGACTGAAGCTTTCTTT CASSLSRQGTEAFF
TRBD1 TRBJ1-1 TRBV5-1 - TGCGCCAGCAGCCCGATGGGACAGTGGGACACTGAAGCTTTCTTT CASSPMGQWDTEAFF
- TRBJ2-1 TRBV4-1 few TGCGCCAGCAGCTTCGCCAGCGACCTCTACAATGAGCAGTTCTTC CASSFASDLYNEQFF
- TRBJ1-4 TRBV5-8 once TGTGCCAGCAGCTTTCAACAGTCGGGTGAAAAACTGTTTTTT CASSFQQSGEKLFF
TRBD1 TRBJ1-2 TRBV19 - TGTGCCAGTAGTATAGGGGACAGGAATAACTATGGCTACACCTTC CASSIGDRNNYGYTF
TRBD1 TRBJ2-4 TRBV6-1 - TGTGCCAGCAGTGAAGCGCTGGGACAGGGATACATTCAGTACTTC CASSEALGQGYIQYF
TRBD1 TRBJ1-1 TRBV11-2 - TGTGCCAGCAGCTCACAGGGGGTCACTGAAGCTTTCTTT CASSSQGVTEAFF
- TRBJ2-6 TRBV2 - TGTGCCAGCAGTCAGGGTTCTGGGGGGGCCAACGTCCTGACTTTC CASSQGSGGANVLTF
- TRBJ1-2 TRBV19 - TGTGCCAGTAGTGCTACAGGATTCTATGGCTACACCTTC CASSATGFYGYTF
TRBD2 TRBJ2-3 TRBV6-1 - TGTGCCAGCAGAAATCAACGGGGGGCAGATACGCAGTATTTT CASRNQRGADTQYF
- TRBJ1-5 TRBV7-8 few TGTGCCAGCAGCTTACGCGCGGGGCCGGGGAGCAATCAGCCCCAGCATTTT CASSLRAGPGSNQPQHF
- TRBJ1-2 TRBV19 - TGTGCCAGTAGGACGGACAACTATGGCTACACCTTC CASRTDNYGYTF
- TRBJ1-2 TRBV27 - TGTGCCAGCAGTTTAGAAAATGGTCTTCGTTATGGCTACACCTTC CASSLENGLRYGYTF
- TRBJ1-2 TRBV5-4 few TGTGCCAGCACCAGCCCCAGGGTGCGGGGCTACACCTTC CASTSPRVRGYTF
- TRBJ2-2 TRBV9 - TGTGCCAGCAGCAACCCCTTAGCGGAACCCAACACCGGGGAGCTGTTTTTT CASSNPLAEPNTGELFF
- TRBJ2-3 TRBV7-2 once TGTGCCAGCAGCCCCTCCCGGGCAGATACGCAGTATTTT CASSPSRADTQYF
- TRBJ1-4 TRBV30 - TGTGCCTGGAGTGTGGGCAGGCCCCTGGCGGGACTGTTTTTT CAWSVGRPLAGLFF
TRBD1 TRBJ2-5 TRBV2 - TGTGCCAGCAGTGGACAGGGGCAAGAGACCCAGTACTTC CASSGQGQETQYF
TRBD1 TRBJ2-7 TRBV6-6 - TGTGCCAGTAGTTACTCGGTCGAGGAGGTGTCCGGGACAGGCTACTTC CASSYSVEEVSGTGYF
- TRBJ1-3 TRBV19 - TGTGCCAGTAGTATGGGACGTGGAAACACCATATATTTT CASSMGRGNTIYF
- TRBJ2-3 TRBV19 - TGTGCCAGTAGTCGACAGGTACCGGGCCCCGGCGGCACAGATACGCAGTATTTT CASSRQVPGPGGTDTQYF
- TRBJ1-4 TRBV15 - TGTGCCACCGATCGAGGCGGTACTAATGAAAAACTGTTTTTT CATDRGGTNEKLFF
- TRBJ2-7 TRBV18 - TGTGCCAGCTCACTACTCCGTCGTGGTGAGCGGTCCTACGAGCAGTACTTC CASSLLRRGERSYEQYF
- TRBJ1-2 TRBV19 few TGTGCCAGTAGCAGGGTAGATGGCTACACCTTC CASSRVDGYTF
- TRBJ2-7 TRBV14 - TGTGCCAGCAGCCAACTCCGACGAGGGCTAGGGTCCTACGAGCAGTACTTC CASSQLRRGLGSYEQYF
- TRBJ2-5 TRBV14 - TGTGCCAGCAGCGGCCGGATGACCTACCAAGAGACCCAGTACTTC CASSGRMTYQETQYF
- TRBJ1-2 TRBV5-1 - TGCGCCAGCAGCTACACTCCGGGAGAGGGCTACACCTTC CASSYTPGEGYTF
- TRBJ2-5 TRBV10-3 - TGTGCCATCAGCCAGGACGCGAGGGGAGAGACCCAGTACTTC CAISQDARGETQYF
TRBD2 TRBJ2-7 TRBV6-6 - TGTGCCAGCACCCGAGGACTAGAAGGCTACGAGCAGTACTTC CASTRGLEGYEQYF
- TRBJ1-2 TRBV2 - TGTGCCAGACAAGCTCACCCTAACTATGGCTACACCTTC CARQAHPNYGYTF
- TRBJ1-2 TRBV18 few TGTGCCAGCTCACCACCGGCAGGGCTCCCCTATGGCTACACCTTC CASSPPAGLPYGYTF
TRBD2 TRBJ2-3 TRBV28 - TGTGCCAGCGGGGGGCTAGCGGGAGGGCCGGTGGGCACAGATACGCAGTATTTT CASGGLAGGPVGTDTQYF
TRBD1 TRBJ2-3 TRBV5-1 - TGCGCCAGCAGCTTCACTCCGGGACAGGGCCCAGATACGCAGTATTTT CASSFTPGQGPDTQYF
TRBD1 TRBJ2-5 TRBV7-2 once TGTGCCAGCAGCTTAGGGACAGGGGGCGGGGAGACCCAGTACTTC CASSLGTGGGETQYF
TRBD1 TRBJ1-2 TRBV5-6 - TGTGCCAGCAGCCACCAGGGGGACAGATGGTATGGCTACACCTTC CASSHQGDRWYGYTF
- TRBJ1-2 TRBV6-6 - TGTGCCAGCAGTTATGGTAGGGGCCTCTATGGCTACACCTTC CASSYGRGLYGYTF
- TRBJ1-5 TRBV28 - TGTGCCAGCAGCGGGGTCAGCCAGCCCCAGCATTTT CASSGVSQPQHF
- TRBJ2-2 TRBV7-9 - TGTGCCAGCAGCCAATTGGGCCCAACCACCGGGGAGCTGTTTTTT CASSQLGPTTGELFF
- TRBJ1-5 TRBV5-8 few TGTGCCAGCAGCTTGGGGGTTCAGCCCCAGCATTTT CASSLGVQPQHF
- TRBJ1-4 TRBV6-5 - TGTGCCAGCAGTTACGGGGTGTCTGAAAAACTGTTTTTT CASSYGVSEKLFF
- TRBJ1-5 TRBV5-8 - TGTGCCAGCAGCCCCTCTGGGGGTAATCAGCCCCAGCATTTT CASSPSGGNQPQHF
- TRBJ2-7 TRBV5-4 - TGTGCCAGCAGCGGCAGGACAGTTGACTCGAGCTCCTACGAGCAGTACTTC CASSGRTVDSSSYEQYF
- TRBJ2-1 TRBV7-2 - TGTGCCAGCAGCTTCGTAGGGAATGGGGAGCAGTTCTTC CASSFVGNGEQFF
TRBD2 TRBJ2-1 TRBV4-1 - TGCGCCAGCAGCCAGCGCGGGGGGAGCTCCTACAATGAGCAGTTCTTC CASSQRGGSSYNEQFF
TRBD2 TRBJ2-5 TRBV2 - TGTGCCAGCAGTTACATAGCGGGGGAGGAGACCCAGTACTTC CASSYIAGEETQYF
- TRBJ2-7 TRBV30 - TGTGCCTGGGGACGGGGCATTTCGTACGAGCAGTACTTC CAWGRGISYEQYF
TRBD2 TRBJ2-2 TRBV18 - TGTGCCAGCTCACCACTAGCGGGGCACACCGGGGAGCTGTTTTTT CASSPLAGHTGELFF
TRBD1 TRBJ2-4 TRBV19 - TGTGCCAGTAGTATACAACAGGGGCTAGCCAAAAACATTCAGTACTTC CASSIQQGLAKNIQYF
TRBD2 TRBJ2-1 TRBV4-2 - TGTGCCAGCAGCCAAGAAACTAGCGGGGGGTACAATGAGCAGTTCTTC CASSQETSGGYNEQFF
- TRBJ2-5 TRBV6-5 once TGTGCCAGCAGTTACCCGGACAAAGAGACCCAGTACTTC CASSYPDKETQYF
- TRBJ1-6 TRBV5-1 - TGCGCCAGCAGCTTAGCCACAGTCGATTCACCCCTCCACTTT CASSLATVDSPLHF
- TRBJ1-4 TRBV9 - TGTGCCAGCAGCCCCGGGGGGGGGCGGAATGAAAAACTGTTTTTT CASSPGGGRNEKLFF